A single sample is the source of the 4 T cell receptor beta chains below, sequenced in a study of T cells expressing NK-cell markers. TCRdb reprocessed the 5' RACE reads, keeping one entry per CDR3 protein, no DNA. Recorded for this sample: roughly 180,000 distinct CDR3 sequences. Input material: blood T cells: a sorted CD56 or NKG2C T cell subset, CD4+ or CD8+ T cells, or bulk PBMC T cells (not recorded which). These TCRs come from a man aged 18 to 69 in good health.

The CDR3 region is CASTPRGLPYEQYF. The V call is TRBV3-1, the J call TRBJ2-7; the D call of TRBD1 rests on TCRdb alone, since no DNA is present to check it. The CDR3 has 14 residues. Germline CDR1 reads LGHDT; CDR2 reads YNNKEL (reference sequence).

The rearrangement links TRBV19 to TRBJ2-7; TCRdb returns TRBD1, unconfirmable since there is no DNA. Germline values: CDR1 LNHDA, CDR2 SQIVND (reference sequence). The CDR3 loop spans 14 amino acids. The CDR3 is CASSWGTGGEEQYF.

The chain couples TRBV7-6 to TRBJ1-5; there is no DNA to check the TCRdb D call of TRBD1. CDR3 length equals 15 residues. Germline values: CDR1 SGHVS, CDR2 FNYEAQ. CDR3 region: CASSLEDRGNQPQHF.

The rearrangement links TRBV20-1 to TRBJ2-1; TCRdb calls TRBD1, which cannot be checked without DNA. Germline V CDR1 and CDR2: DFQATT, SNEGSKA (reference sequence). This CDR3 comprises 17 residues. CDR3 sequence: CSARDPAEPAGDNEQFF.